The following is a TCR beta chain sequence with its context. Its target antigen remains unknown. It has no much larger one-base neighbor in the sample; base qualities were not kept. The method was 5' RACE. Instrument on record: Illumina HiSeq 2500. A second about 7 to 11 cycle PCR used a sample-barcoded 5' primer and a J-beta primer mix. A unique molecular identifier was introduced onto each TCR beta cDNA molecule by a template-switch 5' adaptor carrying 12 random nucleotides. Each sample yielded at least 2.5 million CDR3-containing paired-end reads. All of the RNA was converted into first-strand cDNA using the Mint cDNA synthesis kit, with a TRBC-specific oligonucleotide serving as the primer. Following uracil-DNA glycosylase treatment, all cDNA underwent a first 18-cycle PCR with the universal primers M1SS and BC2_uni_R. The paper's processing steps were these. Each sample was normalized by randomly selecting 1 million high-quality reads, each carrying a distinct molecular identifier. Instead of being binned into consensus sequences, reads with shared molecular identifiers were discarded. CDR3 identification, clonotype clustering and error correction used MiTCR with a Q25 quality threshold and the strictest error-elimination algorithm. A nonparametric unseen species model using Euler transformation provided a lower-bound estimate of total TCR beta diversity. Clones were called with MiXCR by TCRdb after fastp trimmed the public reads at Q25, and only in-frame beta chains were retained. A single entry per CDR3 protein holds the most common genes and DNA from its merged rows. These V and J calls are TCRdb output, not the study's own analysis. Across this sample there are some 940,000 distinct CDR3 sequences, with about 28% seen only once. The ten largest clones add up to roughly 10% of the sample.

V sheds 1 base and J sheds 2 bases, leaving 15 bases between their ends. The CDR3 numbers 15 residues from cysteine through phenylalanine. Just CDR3 DNA is preserved here, 45 bases in frame from base 1. Reading the germline V gene (reference sequence) gives CDR1 DFQATT and CDR2 SNEGSKA. The data are from a study of blood T cells in healthy people across ages (dated by TCRdb to the mid-2010s). Background for the entire study: In model experiments, roughly one uniquely barcoded TCR beta cDNA molecule per two T cells was captured by template switching. To track age-related changes in TCR beta repertoire diversity, the study relied on deep sequencing normalized with unique cDNA molecular identifiers. The donors were divided into four age groups: young (average roughly 17 years), middle-aged (around 41), aged (62) and long-lived (around 87). For two donors (one aged 18 to 30 and one aged 80 or older), the study analyzed two additional independent replicas of 1 million unique cDNA reads from the same blood draw.

Donors were around 37 systemically healthy Caucasian individuals from Russia aged roughly 6 to 100 years. Approximately 9.7 milliliters of peripheral blood were drawn from each donor into EDTA-treated Vacutainer tubes. Ficoll-Paque density-gradient centrifugation was used to isolate PBMCs, with at least 6.5 million obtained per sample. Total RNA, at least 6 micrograms per sample, was extracted from PBMCs with Trizol reagent. For every donor, flow cytometry on a PBMC aliquot measured the percentage of naive CD45RAhigh/CD27high T cells. Overall study results and their limits: Estimates of total diversity based on one million sequenced T cells were regarded as lower bounds and as underestimates. Compared with the aged group, more naive CD4+ T cells, fewer expanded clones and increased TCR diversity were shown by the long-lived group, suggesting age selection. Donor CMV infection status was unknown, potentially confounding age-related changes in expanded clonotypes. Observed TCR beta diversity correlated strongly with the percentage of naive T cells measured by flow cytometry. Observed TCR beta diversity per million T cells fell roughly linearly with age, and a significant reduction was already apparent by age roughly 41. Conclusive comparison of naive and antigen-experienced compartments was prevented by the profiling of bulk unsorted PBMCs.

These data are also associated with another study on T cells of mothers and their children. From that second study: Donors were nine systemically healthy Caucasian individuals: three mothers and their six children. cDNA synthesis consumed the entire amount of extracted RNA, loaded at around 1.4 ug RNA in each 15 ul reaction. In the second PCR, the M1S primer introduced both the sample barcodes and 2-4 random nucleotides. More than 8 million TCR beta CDR3 reads were obtained from each mother, and 2.5 million to 3 million reads were obtained from each child. Thymic selection similarly shapes TCR recombination output in related and unrelated pairs, with minor effect from inherited differences. Normalized repertoire overlap in related mother-child pairs was always slightly higher than in unrelated mother-child pairs, but the difference was never significant. With a sensitivity of approximately 100 clones per million clonotypes, no persistent microchimeric T cell clones were detected. To look for features that set related mother-child pairs apart from unrelated individuals, the researchers ran deep NGS to compare the TCR beta repertoires of mothers and children. Mothers averaged about 40 +/- 4 years of age and children averaged approximately 12 +/- 4 years. Libraries were sequenced on Illumina HiSeq 2000 with 100+100 nt paired-end reads after adapter ligation with NEBNext reagents. Mother and child libraries were prepared a month apart and sequenced in separate runs to prevent cross-contamination. Each donor had between about 500,000 and 2,300,000 distinct TCR beta clonotypes identified. Naive TCR beta clonotypes were estimated from low-frequency clonotypes matched to each donor's FACS-determined naive share, without sorting.

Sequenced sample: blood. The sequence came from a woman aged 35 to 49 in good health. Recombination linked TRBV20-1 to TRBJ2-7, with a tentative D gene TRBD2 over 6 matching bases. The CDR3 protein: CSARAPGTYTYEQYF. The DNA is as follows: TGCAGTGCTAGAGCGCCCGGGACTTACACCTACGAGCAGTACTTC.